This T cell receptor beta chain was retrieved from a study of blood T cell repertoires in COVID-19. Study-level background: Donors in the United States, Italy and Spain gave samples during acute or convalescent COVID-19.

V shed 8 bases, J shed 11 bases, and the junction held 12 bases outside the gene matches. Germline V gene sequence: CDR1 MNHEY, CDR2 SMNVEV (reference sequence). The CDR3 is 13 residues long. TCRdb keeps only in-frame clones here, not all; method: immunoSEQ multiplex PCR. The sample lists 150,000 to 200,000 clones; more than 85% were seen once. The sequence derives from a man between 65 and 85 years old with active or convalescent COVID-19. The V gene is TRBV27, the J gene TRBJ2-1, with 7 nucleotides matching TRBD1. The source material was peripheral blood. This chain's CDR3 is CASGFLGQIKQFF. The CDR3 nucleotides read TGTGCCAGCGGCTTCCTGGGACAGATAAAGCAGTTCTTC.